The text below deals with one TCR beta chain. Its antigen is not yet known. No base-level quality is on record; no much larger clone is a single base apart. The entry originates in a study of graft-versus-host responses after intestinal transplantation (dated by TCRdb to about 2021). About the study as a whole: The transplants that recipients got were multivisceral, liver-intestinal, or isolated intestinal. Every recipient was given anti-thymocyte globulin induction, then maintenance tacrolimus and steroids for approximately 3 years. Graft-versus-host and host-versus-graft alloreactive T cell clones were tracked in the graft, circulation and bone marrow after intestinal transplantation using bulk TCR-beta CDR3 sequencing. Alloreactive clones were identified by sequencing pre-transplant mixed lymphocyte reaction products and comparing these products with unstimulated pre-transplant donor and recipient T cells. The cohort enrolled about two dozen intestinal transplant recipients, one of whom was a retransplant, and 3 patients without pretransplant specimens were excluded. Donor T cell macrochimerism was defined as a peak of at least 4% donor T cells among recipient peripheral blood mononuclear cells. Instead of going to the commercial service, samples from a few later patients were sequenced in-house on an Illumina MiSeq and processed with MiXCR. Points the paper makes about the study in general: GvH clones were detected in recipient bone marrow, and some appeared earlier in ileal mucosa or blood, consistent with an intestinal mucosal origin. The conclusions were limited by the relatively low number and heterogeneity of the intestinal transplant patients. Early after transplant, peak levels of circulating GvH clones were associated with declines in HvG clones. In the allografts of patients with donor T cell macrochimerism, GvH to HvG T cell clonal ratios were high.

V and J are trimmed by 3 bases and 6 bases, and the gene matches miss 2 bases of the junction. The CDR3 numbers 14 residues from cysteine through phenylalanine. The sequence is cut down to CDR3 DNA, 42 bases in frame from base 1. Based on the germline V gene, the CDR1 and CDR2 sequences are KGHSH and LQKENI. Library prep was done by the immunoSEQ multiplex PCR assay. For most patients, genomic DNA was isolated with the Qiagen DNeasy Blood and Tissue Kit and sent frozen to Adaptive Biotechnologies for TCR sequencing. For most patients, high-throughput TCR-beta CDR3 sequencing of genomic DNA was performed by Adaptive Biotechnologies. The authors' pipeline ran thus. Adaptive's ImmunoSEQ software was the source of the TCR sequencing data for approximately 18 patients, while a few other patients were processed with MiXCR and VDJtools. To correct CD4 versus CD8 sorting errors, sequences present in both subsets at a frequency ratio below 5:1 were removed. CDR3 nucleotide sequences shared between donor and recipient were removed because the origin of such sequences could not be assigned. Alloreactive clones required at least 2-fold expansion over unstimulated cells and minimum CFSE-low frequency of 0.002% (template counts) or 0.001% (read counts). Clones were considered mappable if detected in sequenced pre-transplant spleen, lymph node, or MLR CFSE-low populations of the donor or recipient. The cumulative frequency of alloreactive clones was calculated as a percentage of all sequences, weighted by copy number. Held by TCRdb, this immuneACCESS table contains in-frame sequences only and omits some clones. Under half of the omission traces to an unresolved V gene where checked; the cause of the rest is unknown. The V and J calls and clone size were taken over from that table, and D and trimming were inferred from the DNA. For this sample there are about 96,000 clones; approximately 90% appear just once. Roughly 0.17% of the sample is in the top ten clones.

The time point label for this specimen denotes: cells obtained before transplantation from donor or recipient. CD3+CD4+ and CD3+CD8+ populations were FACS-sorted from unstimulated pre-transplant donor and recipient cells taken from spleen or lymph nodes. The sequences come from unstimulated CD4+ T cells sorted from spleen or lymph node cells, collected before intestinal transplant. This chain is built from TRBV18 and TRBJ1-6; the junction holds 7 bases that match TRBD1. The TCR was taken from a human donor who received an intestinal transplant. The nucleotides are TGTGCCAGCTCACCTGACAGGGCTAATTCACCCCTCCACTTT. This translates into CASSPDRANSPLHF.